Shown below are 4 T cell receptor beta chains from a single sample sequenced in a study of blood T cell repertoires in COVID-19. Data came from immunoSEQ multiplex PCR; TCRdb stores just in-frame clones and leaves some out. The sample holds around 700,000 clones, about nine tenths seen once. The specimen sequenced was peripheral blood. The receptor set was obtained from a woman aged 18-35 years with acute or convalescent COVID-19.

The CDR3 nucleotides read TGCGCCAGCAGCCATAGTTCGGGCAATGAGCAGTTCTTC. Its protein product is CASSHSSGNEQFF. This chain connects TRBV4-3 to TRBJ2-1, with unresolved D. Germline V gives CDR1 LGHNA, CDR2 YSLEER. There are 13 residues in the CDR3. The V end was cut by 3 bases, the J end by 6 bases, with 9 bases between.

The chain is built from TRBV6-5 and TRBJ1-5, with D possibly TRBD1 on 5 matching bases. From germline, CDR1 is MNHEY and CDR2 SVGAGI. V was shortened by 7 bases and J by 6 bases, with 19 bases between the two germline ends. This CDR3 has 15 amino acids. The CDR3 reads CASKGIEGKFQPQHF. Here the CDR3 DNA reads TGTGCCAGCAAGGGGATTGAAGGGAAGTTTCAGCCCCAGCATTTT.

V is TRBV6-5 and J is TRBJ2-7; 7 nucleotides line up with TRBD1. The ends lost 5 bases at V and 2 bases at J; junction bases unmatched: 6. The CDR3 runs to 14 residues. CDR1 MNHEY and CDR2 SVGAGI come from the germline V gene. CDR3 in DNA: TGTGCCAGCAGTCCACGGGGACAGCCCTACGAGCAGTACTTC. Translating it yields CASSPRGQPYEQYF.

The chain recombines TRBV5-6 with TRBJ2-5; tentatively, D is TRBD1 (5 bases). Germline values: CDR1 SGHDT, CDR2 YYEEEE. The V gene lost 2 bases and the J gene lost 4 bases, with 9 bases spanning the gap. There are 13 residues in the CDR3. CDR3 sequence (DNA): TGTGCCAGCAGCTTATTTAGGGGAGAGACCCAGTACTTC. This sequence encodes CASSLFRGETQYF.